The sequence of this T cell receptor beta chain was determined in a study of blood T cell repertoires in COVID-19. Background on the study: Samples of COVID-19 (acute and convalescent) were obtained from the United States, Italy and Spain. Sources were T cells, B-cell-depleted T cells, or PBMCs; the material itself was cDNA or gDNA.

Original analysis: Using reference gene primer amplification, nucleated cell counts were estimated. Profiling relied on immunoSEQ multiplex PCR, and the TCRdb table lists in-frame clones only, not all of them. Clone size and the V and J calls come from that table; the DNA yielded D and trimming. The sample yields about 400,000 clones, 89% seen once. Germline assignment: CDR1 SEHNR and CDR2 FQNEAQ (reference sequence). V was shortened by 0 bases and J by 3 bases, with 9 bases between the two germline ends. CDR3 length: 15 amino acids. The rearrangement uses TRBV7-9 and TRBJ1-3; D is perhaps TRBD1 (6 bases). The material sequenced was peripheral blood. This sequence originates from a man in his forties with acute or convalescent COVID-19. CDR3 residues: CASSLAWDIGNTIYF. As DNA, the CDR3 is TGTGCCAGCAGCTTAGCGTGGGACATTGGAAACACCATATATTTT.